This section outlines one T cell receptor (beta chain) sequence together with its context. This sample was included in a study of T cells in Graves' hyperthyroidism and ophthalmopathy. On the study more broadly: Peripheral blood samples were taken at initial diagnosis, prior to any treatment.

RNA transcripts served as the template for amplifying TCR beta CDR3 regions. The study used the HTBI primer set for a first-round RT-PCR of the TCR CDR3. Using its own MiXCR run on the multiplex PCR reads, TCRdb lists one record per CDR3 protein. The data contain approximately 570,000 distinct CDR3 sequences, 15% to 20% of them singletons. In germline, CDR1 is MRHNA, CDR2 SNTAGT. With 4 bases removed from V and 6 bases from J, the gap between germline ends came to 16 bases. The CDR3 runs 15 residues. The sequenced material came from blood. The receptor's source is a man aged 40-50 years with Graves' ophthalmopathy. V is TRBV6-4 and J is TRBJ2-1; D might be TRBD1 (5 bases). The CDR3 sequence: CASSGRANPINEQFF. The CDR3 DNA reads TGTGCCAGCAGTGGCAGGGCGAATCCAATCAATGAGCAGTTCTTC.